This T cell receptor (beta chain) was obtained from a study of T cell clonotyping in hematopoietic cell transplantation. Findings and caveats of the study: Pathologically expanded recipient clonotypes increased progressively from day 30 to day 180 as diversity fell.

Time point: recipient sample about 28 days before transplant, after cytoreduction. Method: immunoSEQ multiplex PCR; TCRdb's copy keeps in-frame clones and lacks some. The sample contains thousands of clones, 80% of which appear only once. Details on this clone: The antigen is not known.

The germline V gene encodes CDR1 MNHNS and CDR2 SASEGT. Trimming at V came to 1 base and at J to 2 bases, leaving 4 bases not matched to a gene. The CDR3 is made up of 15 amino acids. The chain joins TRBV6-1 to TRBJ2-5; 7 bases fit TRBD2. Sequencing was performed on peripheral blood mononuclear cells, taken before stem cell transplant. This receptor was taken from a woman in her forties or fifties with acute myeloid leukemia. Some clones in this sample may be carry-over from other donors' samples. This CDR3 reads CASSEEGGSQETQYF. CDR3 DNA: TGTGCCAGCAGTGAAGAGGGCGGGAGTCAAGAGACCCAGTACTTC.